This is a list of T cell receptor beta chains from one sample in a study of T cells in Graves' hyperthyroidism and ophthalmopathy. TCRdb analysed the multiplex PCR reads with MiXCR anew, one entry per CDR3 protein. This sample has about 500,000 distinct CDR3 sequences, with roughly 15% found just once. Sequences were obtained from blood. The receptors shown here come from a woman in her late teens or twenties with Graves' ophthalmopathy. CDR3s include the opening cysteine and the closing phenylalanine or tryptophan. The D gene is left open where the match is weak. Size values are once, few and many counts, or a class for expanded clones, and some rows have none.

CSARDFGLAVNANEQFF,TGCAGTGCTAGAGATTTTGGACTAGCGGTAAATGCCAATGAGCAGTTCTTC,NA,TRBJ2-1,TRBD2,TRBV20-1
CASSPQGIGYTF,TGTGCCAGCAGCCCCCAGGGCATCGGCTACACCTTC,few,TRBJ1-2,NA,TRBV7-9
CASSLRSGPAFF,TGTGCCAGCAGCCTCCGATCGGGGCCAGCTTTCTTT,many,TRBJ1-1,NA,TRBV3-1
CATSESGYGYTF,TGTGCCACCAGTGAGAGTGGGTATGGCTACACCTTC,NA,TRBJ1-2,NA,TRBV24-1
CASRNLNEQFF,TGTGCCAGCAGAAACCTGAATGAGCAGTTCTTC,few,TRBJ2-1,NA,TRBV27
CASSSGVWYNEQFF,TGTGCCAGTAGCTCGGGGGTATGGTACAATGAGCAGTTCTTC,NA,TRBJ2-1,NA,TRBV19
CASSFRGVDTDTQYF,TGTGCCAGCAGCTTCAGGGGGGTAGACACAGATACGCAGTATTTT,many,TRBJ2-3,NA,TRBV7-2
CAWNGREESPLHF,TGTGCCTGGAATGGAAGGGAGGAATCACCCCTCCACTTT,many,TRBJ1-6,NA,TRBV30
CASSGGEGEQFF,TGTGCCAGCAGTGGAGGAGAAGGCGAGCAGTTCTTC,NA,TRBJ2-1,NA,TRBV6-1
CASSFFGTGGNYEQYF,TGCGCCAGCAGCTTTTTCGGGACAGGGGGCAACTACGAGCAGTACTTC,NA,TRBJ2-7,TRBD1,TRBV13
CASSPRVATNEKLFF,TGTGCCAGCTCACCCCGAGTTGCAACTAATGAAAAACTGTTTTTT,NA,TRBJ1-4,NA,TRBV18
CAGSTTDTQYF,TGTGCCGGCTCTACCACAGATACGCAGTATTTT,few,TRBJ2-3,NA,TRBV6-1